These 6 T cell receptor beta chains were all obtained from the same sample, sequenced in a study of blood T cell repertoires in COVID-19. Clones were read by immunoSEQ multiplex PCR, and TCRdb kept only the in-frame ones, dropping some. The sample has about 80,000 clones, 70% to 90% seen once. Sequencing was done on a sample of peripheral blood. All receptors come from a man of 80 years or more with active or convalescent COVID-19.

V usage is TRBV4-1 and J usage is TRBJ2-1; TRBD1 might be the D (5 bases). The V end lost 4 bases, the J end lost 6 bases, and 10 bases lay between the germline ends. The CDR3 has 13 amino acids. Germline V gene sequence: CDR1 MGHRA, CDR2 YSYEKL. CDR3 DNA: TGCGCCAGCAGCCTGCAGGGTTTCAATGAGCAGTTCTTC. It codes for CASSLQGFNEQFF.

This chain connects TRBV29-1 to TRBJ1-4; D is ambiguous. The V end lost 7 bases, the J end lost 0 bases, and 12 bases lay between the germline ends. CDR1 and CDR2 (germline): SQVTM, ANQGSEA. This CDR3 has 14 amino acids. CDR3 sequence: CSAREVATNEKLFF. The CDR3 DNA is TGCAGCGCGAGGGAGGTTGCAACTAATGAAAAACTGTTTTTT. The whole variable domain, remainder taken from reference TRBV29-1 and TRBJ1-4, is SAVISQKPSRDICQRGTSLTIQCQVDSQVTMMFWYRQQPGQSLTLIATANQGSEATYESGFVIDKFPISRPNLTFSTLTVSNMSPEDSSIYLCSAREVATNEKLFFGSGTQLSVL.

The J gene is TRBJ1-5, the V gene TRBV29-1, with 7 bases identical to TRBD1. The germline CDR1 and CDR2 sequences are SQVTM and ANQGSEA. The CDR3 is 15 residues long. V shed 3 bases and J 1 base; nucleotides not matched to a gene: 6. CDR3: CSVEKGAPSNQPQHF. For the CDR3, the DNA is TGCAGCGTTGAGAAGGGGGCCCCCAGCAATCAGCCCCAGCATTTT.

The genes are TRBV5-1 and TRBJ2-1; D gene ambiguous. Trimming removed 0 bases from V and 4 bases from J, with 5 bases in between. The CDR3 spans 13 residues. CDR1 and CDR2 (germline): SGHRS, YFSETQ. The CDR3 bases are TGCGCCAGCAGCTTGGGGAGTTACAATGAGCAGTTCTTC. This encodes CASSLGSYNEQFF.

The chain employs TRBV5-1 and TRBJ1-1; perhaps TRBD1 as D (6 bases). The germline V and J ends were trimmed by 3 bases and 2 bases, with 17 bases remaining between them. Germline V CDR1 and CDR2: SGHRS, YFSETQ. This CDR3 region has 16 residues. CDR3 nucleotide sequence: TGCGCCAGCAGCTACAGGGCCGGAGGAGATAACACTGAAGCTTTCTTT. Translation gives CASSYRAGGDNTEAFF.

The chain carries TRBV7-4 and TRBJ2-7, with TRBD1 identical over 8 bases. CDR3 length: 12 amino acids. Germline values: CDR1 SGHVT, CDR2 SQSDAQ. Written as DNA, the CDR3 is TGTGCCAGGGGGACAGGCTCCCACGAGCAGTACGTC. The encoded protein is CARGTGSHEQYV.